The 8 T cell receptor beta chains below come from one sample, sequenced in a study of blood T cell repertoires in COVID-19. TCRdb's table, derived via immunoSEQ multiplex PCR, lists solely in-frame clones and lacks some. Of tens of thousands of clones detected, around four fifths appear once; the ten largest clones hold 5% to 7%. The sequencing input was peripheral blood. These receptors were taken from a middle-aged man with active COVID-19.

The chain carries TRBV12-5 and TRBJ2-5; no reliable D call. V was shortened by 5 bases and J by 2 bases, with 15 bases between the two germline ends. Germline assignment: CDR1 LGHNT and CDR2 FRNRAP. The CDR3 is made up of 15 amino acids. DNA for the CDR3: TGTGCTAGTGGTCTGGGAACAGTGGAACAAGAGACCCAGTACTTC. It is translated as CASGLGTVEQETQYF.

The CDR3 sequence is CSVSGQGCYNSPLHF. Here the CDR3 DNA reads TGCAGCGTATCGGGACAGGGCTGTTACAATTCACCCCTCCACTTT. This chain uses TRBV29-1 with TRBJ1-6, with TRBD1 identical over 9 bases. Trimming took 6 bases from V and 7 from J; bases not matched to a gene: 10. The CDR3 sequence is 15 residues long. The germline V gene has CDR1 SQVTM and CDR2 ANQGSEA.

The CDR3 bases are TGTGCCAGCTCACAACGGACTTCGAGTTATGGGGAGACCCAGTACTTC. This gives the protein CASSQRTSSYGETQYF. This sequence joins TRBV18 and TRBJ2-5; TRBD2 might be the D (5 bases). CDR3 size: 16 residues. V lost 4 bases, J lost 5 bases, and 20 bases lay in between. Germline lookup yields CDR1 KGHSH and CDR2 LQKENI.

There are a few counts of this clone. The CDR3 DNA sequence: TGTGCCAGCTCACCAATAGCCGAAGCCCCCTACAATGAGCAGTTCTTC. This encodes CASSPIAEAPYNEQFF. This chain connects TRBV18 to TRBJ2-1; D is unclear. Trimming cost V 2 bases and J 2 bases, with 13 bases left between them. Germline CDR1 reads KGHSH; CDR2 reads LQKENI. The CDR3 is made up of 16 amino acids.

The gene calls are TRBV11-2 and TRBJ2-2, with 11 bases matching TRBD2. CDR3 length equals 16 residues. The germline V gene encodes CDR1 SGHAT and CDR2 FQNNGV. The V segment lost 6 bases and the J segment 7 bases; nucleotides outside the gene matches: 10. CDR3 sequence reads: CASSFLLAGAGGELFF. CDR3 DNA: TGTGCCAGCAGTTTCTTACTAGCGGGAGCCGGCGGGGAGCTGTTTTTT. The variable domain in full, completed from reference TRBV11-2 and TRBJ2-2, reads EAGVAQSPRYKIIEKRQSVAFWCNPISGHATLYWYQQILGQGPKLLIQFQNNGVVDDSQLPKDRFSAERLKGVDSTLKIQPAKLEDSAVYLCASSFLLAGAGGELFFGEGSRLTVL.

This rearrangement joins TRBV24-1 to TRBJ1-5; D unclear. The germline V gene has CDR1 KGHDR and CDR2 SFDVKD. The V and J ends lost 9 bases and 0 bases respectively, with 8 bases between them. CDR3 length: 13 amino acids. The CDR3 DNA is TGTGCCACCGGGCAGAATAGCAATCAGCCCCAGCATTTT. Translation: CATGQNSNQPQHF.

The chain combines TRBV7-2 with TRBJ2-1, with a tentative D call TRBD2 (5 bases). Germline V gene lookup returns CDR1 SGHTA and CDR2 FQGNSA. This CDR3 contains 16 residues. The V gene lost 2 bases and the J gene lost 1 base, with 12 bases spanning the gap. The CDR3 nucleotides are TGTGCCAGCAGCTTAAGTCCCGGGGTATCCTACAATGAGCAGTTCTTC. Translating it yields CASSLSPGVSYNEQFF.

This clone turned up a few times. This chain uses TRBV6-6 with TRBJ2-5; weak D call: TRBD1 (6 bases). The CDR3 consists of 13 residues. CDR1 is MNHNY, CDR2 SVGAGI, per germline (reference sequence). The V and J ends lost 7 bases and 4 bases respectively, with 13 bases between them. Written as DNA, the CDR3 is TGTGCCAGCAACGACAGGTCCGGAGAGACCCAGTACTTC. The encoded protein is CASNDRSGETQYF.